This TCR beta chain derives from a study of blood T cell repertoires in COVID-19. At the level of the study: PBMCs, B-cell-depleted T cells, or T cells provided the cDNA or gDNA that made up the material.

The table came from immunoSEQ multiplex PCR; TCRdb's copy has only in-frame clones and leaves some out. The top ten hold roughly 3% of the sample, which has approximately 220,000 clones, more than 85% seen once. The sequence was collected from a man aged 60 to 75 with acute or convalescent COVID-19. Sequencing was carried out using peripheral blood.

The CDR3 coding sequence is TGCGCCAGCAGCCAGACAGGTGAGACTGAAGCTTTCTTT. This encodes CASSQTGETEAFF. V is TRBV5-1 and J is TRBJ1-1; weak D call: TRBD1 (6 bases). The CDR3 runs 13 residues. V dropped 4 bases and J dropped 5 bases, with 12 bases sitting between them. Germline CDR1 SGHRS, CDR2 YFSETQ.